This T cell receptor beta chain appears in the sequencing data of a study of cytomegalovirus exposure and HLA in healthy donors. As regards this clone: Its antigen is not known.

Whole-study findings and limits: Reported performance of the classifier showed diagnosis of cytomegalovirus status with high specificity and sensitivity.

PCR employed 60 Vbeta and 13 Jbeta primers. Measured with immunoSEQ multiplex PCR; TCRdb has only the in-frame clones, and not every one. This table holds approximately 110,000 clones, roughly 76% found once. The sequencing input was PBMCs. The sequence derives from an older woman in good health and CMV-seropositive.

The CDR3 sequence: CASSLGQGANLGYGYTF. CDR3 DNA: TGTGCCAGCAGCTTAGGACAGGGGGCTAACCTTGGCTATGGCTACACCTTC. The chain joins TRBV7-3 to TRBJ1-2; 11 nucleotides agree with TRBD1. Germline-derived CDR1 and CDR2 are SGHTA and FQGTGA. The CDR3 sequence is 17 residues long. V lost 2 bases and J lost 4; bases outside the gene matches: 9.